This T cell receptor (beta chain) stems from a study of siplizumab effects on memory and regulatory T cells (dated by TCRdb to 2018 to 2020). Notes on the research overall: The effect of the anti-CD2 antibody siplizumab on alloreactive T-cell subsets was examined in allogeneic mixed lymphocyte reactions constructed from human PBMCs.

Regarding this clone: This clone's antigen is unknown. Qualities for individual bases were not recorded, and no much larger clone is one base off.

The full study reports these points: Unstimulated naive T cells appeared more diverse than memory T cells, and naive cells seemed to contribute substantially to the alloresponse. About 75-96% of proliferating CD4+ or CD8+ clones could not be given a naive or memory phenotype. Sequences below about 10^-5 frequency were poorly captured, so only a minor fraction of alloreactive clones could be mapped to unstimulated subsets. Siplizumab significantly reduced the cumulative frequency of alloreactive sequences traceable to unstimulated CD4+ memory T cells. Whether proliferating Tregs from siplizumab cultures actually had suppressive function was not functionally confirmed. Of the alloreactive CD4+ clones that could be mapped, the Treg-derived share averaged about 67% with siplizumab compared with around 25% in control reactions.

Unstimulated CD4+ memory cells were also sequenced in three donor pairs, together with CD4+ naive, CD8+ TEMRA, CD8+ naive and CD8+ effector memory subsets. Sorted unstimulated T cells, along with proliferating T cells recovered from mixed lymphocyte reactions, underwent TCRbeta CDR3 sequencing. Fresh whole blood from approximately ten HLA-typed healthy donors was used to isolate PBMCs. The CDR3 runs 18 residues from the cysteine to the phenylalanine. Only the CDR3 DNA stays, 54 bases, in frame from base 1. V lost 1 base and J lost 8 bases, and the count of bases not matched to a germline gene is 14. CDR1 MNHEY and CDR2 SMNVEV were looked up in the germline V gene (reference sequence). Libraries were built with the immunoSEQ multiplex PCR assay. Some 100,000 TCR templates per sample were assayed by the deep sequencing platform. Genomic DNA extracted from sorted T cells was used for TCRbeta CDR3 sequencing. Under the source paper's analysis protocol: The R programming language was used for the clonal analysis of the TCRbeta CDR3 data. Alloreactive CD4+ and CD8+ clones were identified by comparing unstimulated samples to CFSE-low samples taken after the reaction. Alloreactive CD4+ clones were assigned to regulatory or non-regulatory origin by matching sequences to sorted unstimulated Treg and non-Treg repertoires. In its TCRdb copy, this immuneACCESS table keeps in-frame sequences only and misses some clones. Where compared with another copy, unresolved V genes explain less than half of these, and the others have no known cause. The V and J calls and clone size were taken over from that table, and D and trimming were inferred from the DNA. In this sample the table shows around 7,000 clones, approximately 70% of which occur a single time. The ten largest clones take up over 45% of the sample.

This TCR was sampled from a human donor in good health. This chain joins TRBV27 to TRBJ2-1, with 10 middle bases fitting TRBD2. The sequencing input was effector memory CD8+ T cells sorted from blood. What the cell subset or site label conveys for this sample: unstimulated CD8+ effector memory T cells. DNA sequence: TGTGCCAGCAGTTTATATGTATCTGGGCTAGCGGGAGTCGATGAGCAGTTCTTC. It translates as CASSLYVSGLAGVDEQFF.